Sequencing of this TCR beta chain was carried out in a study of beta chain features in type 1 diabetes. Notes on the study in general: Cells with high TCR expression could be over-represented by cDNA sequencing. TCRB rearrangement may or may not be influenced by HLA type; here this remained unresolved.

In regard to this clone: As yet, its antigen is unknown.

Expressed TCRB transcripts got sequenced, as all isolated RNA was reverse transcribed. Profiling relied on immunoSEQ multiplex PCR, and the TCRdb table lists in-frame clones only, not all of them. The profile shows under 300,000 clones, about 30% of them singletons. Trimming took off 4 bases at V and 10 bases at J, with 14 bases between the two ends. From germline, CDR1 is MNHNY and CDR2 SVGAGI (reference sequence). This CDR3 contains 13 residues. V gene TRBV6-6 combines with J gene TRBJ2-1, with no clear D. This sequence originates from a man aged 30 to 39 in good health. The material sequenced was central memory CD4+ T cells from blood. This CDR3 is CASSSIPRREQFF. Here the CDR3 DNA reads TGTGCCAGCAGTTCCATTCCCCGACGGGAGCAGTTCTTC.